This T cell receptor (beta chain) was obtained from a study of human T cells and chemical hapten exposure. At least ten counts were recorded for this clonotype. The antigen remains undetermined. The length of the CDR3 is 13 residues. The germline gives CDR1 SGHTA, CDR2 FQGNSA. Trimming took off 4 bases at V and 2 bases at J, with 8 bases between the two ends. Time point of the sample: patch test 3, about 24 weeks after DPC sensitization. Treatment denoted: therapeutic diphenylcyclopropenone sensitization with weekly scalp DPC. Study-level results: DPC sensitization did not alter TCRs above 1 in 1000 frequency.

Using its own MiXCR run on the RACE reads, TCRdb lists one record per CDR3 protein. The sample has about 190,000 distinct CDR3 sequences, about 22% seen once. The gene calls are TRBV7-2 and TRBJ1-2, with a possible D match to TRBD1 (5 bases). This sequence was found in a woman between 40 and 55 years old with alopecia areata. Some clones in this sample may be carry-over from other donors' samples. The input for sequencing was whole blood, taken in connection with sensitization to the hapten diphenylcyclopropenone (DPC). CDR3 region: CASSSQGNYGYTF. DNA of the CDR3: TGTGCCAGCAGCTCGCAGGGAAACTATGGCTACACCTTC.